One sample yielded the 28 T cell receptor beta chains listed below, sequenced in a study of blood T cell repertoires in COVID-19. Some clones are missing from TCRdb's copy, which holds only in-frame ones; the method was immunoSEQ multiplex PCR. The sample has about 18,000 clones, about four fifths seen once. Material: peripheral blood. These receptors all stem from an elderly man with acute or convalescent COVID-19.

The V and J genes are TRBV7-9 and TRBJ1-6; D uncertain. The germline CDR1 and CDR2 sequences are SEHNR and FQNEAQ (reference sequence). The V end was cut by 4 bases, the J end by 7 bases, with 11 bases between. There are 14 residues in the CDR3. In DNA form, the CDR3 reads TGTGCCAGCAGCTCCGGCGGCGGGAATTCACCCCTCCACTTT. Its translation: CASSSGGGNSPLHF.

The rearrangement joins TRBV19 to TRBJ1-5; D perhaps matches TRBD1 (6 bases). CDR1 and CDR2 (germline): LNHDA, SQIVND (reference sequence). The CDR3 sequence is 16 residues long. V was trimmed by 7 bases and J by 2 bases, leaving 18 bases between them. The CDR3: CASTLRTELRNQPQHF. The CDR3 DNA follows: TGTGCCAGTACCCTCCGGACAGAGCTACGCAATCAGCCCCAGCATTTT.

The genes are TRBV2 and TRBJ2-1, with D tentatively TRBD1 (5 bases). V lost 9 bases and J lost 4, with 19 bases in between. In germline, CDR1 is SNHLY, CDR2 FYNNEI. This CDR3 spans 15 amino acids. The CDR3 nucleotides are TGTGCCAGTGAAAAGGCCAGGGTACTTTACAATGAGCAGTTCTTC. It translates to CASEKARVLYNEQFF.

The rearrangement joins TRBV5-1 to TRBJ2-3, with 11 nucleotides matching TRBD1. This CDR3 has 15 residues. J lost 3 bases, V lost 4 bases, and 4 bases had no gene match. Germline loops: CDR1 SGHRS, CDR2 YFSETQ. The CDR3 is CASSIGQGATDTQYF. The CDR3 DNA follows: TGCGCCAGCAGCATCGGACAGGGGGCGACAGATACGCAGTATTTT.

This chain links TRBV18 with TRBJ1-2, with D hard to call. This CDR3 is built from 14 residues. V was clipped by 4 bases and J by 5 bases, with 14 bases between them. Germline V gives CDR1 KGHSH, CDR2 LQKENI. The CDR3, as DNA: TGTGCCAGCTCACTGGGAGGAAACGATTATGGCTACACCTTC. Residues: CASSLGGNDYGYTF.

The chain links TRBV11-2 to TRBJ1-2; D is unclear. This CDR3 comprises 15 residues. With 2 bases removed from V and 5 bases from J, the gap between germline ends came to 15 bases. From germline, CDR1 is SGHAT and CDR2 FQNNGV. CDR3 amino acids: CASSLIPQVGYGYTF. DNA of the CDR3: TGTGCCAGCAGCTTAATCCCGCAGGTCGGTTATGGCTACACCTTC.

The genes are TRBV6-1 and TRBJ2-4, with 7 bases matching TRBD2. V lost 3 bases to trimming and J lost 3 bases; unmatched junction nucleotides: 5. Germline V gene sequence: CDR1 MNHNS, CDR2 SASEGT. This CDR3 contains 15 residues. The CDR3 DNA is TGTGCCAGCAGTGATCCGGAGCGGGACAAAAACATTCAGTACTTC. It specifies CASSDPERDKNIQYF.

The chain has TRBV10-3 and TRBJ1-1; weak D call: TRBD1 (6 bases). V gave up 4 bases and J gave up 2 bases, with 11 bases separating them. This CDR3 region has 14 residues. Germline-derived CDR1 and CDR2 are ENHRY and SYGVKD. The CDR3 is CAISGPGDNTEAFF. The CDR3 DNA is TGTGCCATCAGTGGCCCAGGGGATAACACTGAAGCTTTCTTT.

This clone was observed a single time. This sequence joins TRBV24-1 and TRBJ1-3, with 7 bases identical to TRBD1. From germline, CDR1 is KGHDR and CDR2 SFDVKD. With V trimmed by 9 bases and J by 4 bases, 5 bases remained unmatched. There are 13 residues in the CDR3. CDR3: CATDRAGGNTIYF. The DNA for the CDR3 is TGTGCCACCGACAGGGCTGGAGGAAACACCATATATTTT.

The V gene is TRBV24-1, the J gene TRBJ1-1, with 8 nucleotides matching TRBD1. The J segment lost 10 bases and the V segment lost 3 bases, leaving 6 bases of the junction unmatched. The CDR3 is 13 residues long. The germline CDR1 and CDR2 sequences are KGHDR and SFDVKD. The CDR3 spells CATSDRWTGRAFF. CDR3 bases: TGTGCCACCAGTGATCGTTGGACAGGGCGAGCTTTCTTT.

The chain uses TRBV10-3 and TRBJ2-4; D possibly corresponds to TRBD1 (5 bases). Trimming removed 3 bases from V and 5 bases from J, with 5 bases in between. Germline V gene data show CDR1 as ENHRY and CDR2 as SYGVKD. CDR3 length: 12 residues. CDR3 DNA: TGTGCCATCAGTGACAGGGAAAACATTCAGTACTTC. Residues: CAISDRENIQYF.

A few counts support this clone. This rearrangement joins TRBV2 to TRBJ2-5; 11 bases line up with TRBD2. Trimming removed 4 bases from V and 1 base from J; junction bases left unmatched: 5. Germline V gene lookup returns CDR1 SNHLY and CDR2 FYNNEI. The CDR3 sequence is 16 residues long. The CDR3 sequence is CASSALAGGPQETQYF. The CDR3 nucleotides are TGTGCCAGCAGTGCTCTAGCGGGGGGACCCCAAGAGACCCAGTACTTC. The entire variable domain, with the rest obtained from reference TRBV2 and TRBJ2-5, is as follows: EPEVTQTPSHQVTQMGQEVILRCVPISNHLYFYWYRQILGQKVEFLVSFYNNEISEKSEIFDDQFSVERPDGSNFTLKIRSTKLEDSAMYFCASSALAGGPQETQYFGPGTRLLVL.

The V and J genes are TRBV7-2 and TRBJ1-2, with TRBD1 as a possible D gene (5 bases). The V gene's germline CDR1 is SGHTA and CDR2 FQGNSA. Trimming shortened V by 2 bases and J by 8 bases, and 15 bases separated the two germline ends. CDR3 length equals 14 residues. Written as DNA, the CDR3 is TGTGCCAGCAGCTTATTGCAAGGGGCGGAAGGCTACACCTTC. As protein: CASSLLQGAEGYTF.

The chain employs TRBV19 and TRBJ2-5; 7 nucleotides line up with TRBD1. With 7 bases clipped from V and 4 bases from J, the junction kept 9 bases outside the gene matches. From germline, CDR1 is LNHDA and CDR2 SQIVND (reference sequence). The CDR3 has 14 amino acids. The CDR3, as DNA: TGTGCCAGTAAAATCGAGGGGGCTGGAGAGACCCAGTACTTC. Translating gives CASKIEGAGETQYF.

The CDR3 region is CASSPYLQKNTEAFF. The CDR3 nucleotides read TGTGCCAGCAGTCCGTACTTACAGAAGAACACTGAAGCTTTCTTT. The chain joins TRBV27 to TRBJ1-1; D is uncertain. CDR3 length equals 15 residues. Trimming took 5 bases from V and 1 from J, leaving 14 bases between them. Germline loops: CDR1 MNHEY, CDR2 SMNVEV (reference sequence).

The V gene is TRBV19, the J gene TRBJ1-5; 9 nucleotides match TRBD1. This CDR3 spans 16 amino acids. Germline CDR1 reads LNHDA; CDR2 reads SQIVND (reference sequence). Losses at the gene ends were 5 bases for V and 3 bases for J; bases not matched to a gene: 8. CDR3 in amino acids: CASSSPGQGDNQPQHF. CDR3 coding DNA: TGTGCCAGTAGTTCTCCGGGACAGGGTGACAATCAGCCCCAGCATTTT.

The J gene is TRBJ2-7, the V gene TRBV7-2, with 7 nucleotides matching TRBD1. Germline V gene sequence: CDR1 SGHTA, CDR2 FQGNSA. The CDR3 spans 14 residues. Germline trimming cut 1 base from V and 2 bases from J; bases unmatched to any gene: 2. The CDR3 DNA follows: TGTGCCAGCAGCTTAGACAGGGGAGCCTACGAGCAGTACTTC. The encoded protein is CASSLDRGAYEQYF.

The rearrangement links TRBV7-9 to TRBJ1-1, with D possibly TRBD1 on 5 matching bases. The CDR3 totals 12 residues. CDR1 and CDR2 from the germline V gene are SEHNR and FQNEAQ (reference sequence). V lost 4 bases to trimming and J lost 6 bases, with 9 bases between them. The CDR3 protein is CASSSREPEAFF. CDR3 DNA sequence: TGTGCCAGCAGCTCCAGGGAACCTGAAGCTTTCTTT.

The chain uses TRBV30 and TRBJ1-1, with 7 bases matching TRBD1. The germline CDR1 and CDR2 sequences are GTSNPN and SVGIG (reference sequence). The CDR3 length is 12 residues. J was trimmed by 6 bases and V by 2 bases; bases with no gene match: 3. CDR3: CAWSTGAPEAFF. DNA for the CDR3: TGTGCCTGGAGTACAGGGGCCCCTGAAGCTTTCTTT.

CDR3: CASSLAGLAADTQYF. The DNA of the CDR3 is TGTGCCAGCAGCTTGGCGGGACTAGCAGCAGATACGCAGTATTTT. This chain links TRBV5-6 with TRBJ2-3; TRBD2 aligns across 9 bases. From germline, CDR1 is SGHDT and CDR2 YYEEEE. V was pared by 0 bases and J by 4 bases, with 3 bases of the junction left unmatched. This CDR3 region has 15 residues.

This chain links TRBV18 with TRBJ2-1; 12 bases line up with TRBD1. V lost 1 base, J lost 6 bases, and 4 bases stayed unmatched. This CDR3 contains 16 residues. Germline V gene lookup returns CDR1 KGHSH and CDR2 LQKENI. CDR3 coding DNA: TGTGCCAGCTCACCACAGGGACAGGGGGCCGGCAATGAGCAGTTCTTC. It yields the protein CASSPQGQGAGNEQFF. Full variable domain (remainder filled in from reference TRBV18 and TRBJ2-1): NAGVMQNPRHLVRRRGQEARLRCSPMKGHSHVYWYRQLPEEGLKFMVYLQKENIIDESGMPKERFSAEFPKEGPSILRIQQVVRGDSAAYFCASSPQGQGAGNEQFFGPGTRLTVL.

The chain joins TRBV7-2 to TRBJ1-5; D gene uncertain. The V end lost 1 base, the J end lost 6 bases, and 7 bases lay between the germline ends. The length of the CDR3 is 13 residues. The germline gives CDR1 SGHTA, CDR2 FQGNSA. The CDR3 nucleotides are TGTGCCAGCAGCTTAGATACGGGTCAGCCCCAGCATTTT. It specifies CASSLDTGQPQHF.

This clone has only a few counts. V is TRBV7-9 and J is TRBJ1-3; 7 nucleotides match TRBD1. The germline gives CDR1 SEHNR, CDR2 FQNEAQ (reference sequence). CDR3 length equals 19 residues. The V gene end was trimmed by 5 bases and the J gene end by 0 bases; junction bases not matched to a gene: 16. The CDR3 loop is CASSMSNPGQTSSGNTIYF. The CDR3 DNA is TGTGCCAGCAGCATGAGCAATCCGGGACAGACGAGCTCTGGAAACACCATATATTTT.

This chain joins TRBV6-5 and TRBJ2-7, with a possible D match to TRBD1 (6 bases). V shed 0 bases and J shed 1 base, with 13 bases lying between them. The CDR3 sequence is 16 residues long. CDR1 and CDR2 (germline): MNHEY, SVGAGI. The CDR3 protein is CASSYSAPGQSYEQYF. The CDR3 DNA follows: TGTGCCAGCAGTTACTCGGCCCCAGGACAGTCCTACGAGCAGTACTTC.

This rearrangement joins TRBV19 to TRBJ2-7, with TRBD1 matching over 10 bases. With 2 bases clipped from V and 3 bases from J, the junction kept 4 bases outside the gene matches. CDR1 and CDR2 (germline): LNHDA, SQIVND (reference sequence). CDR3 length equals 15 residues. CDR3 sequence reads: CASSINDRGLYEQYF. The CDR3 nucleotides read TGTGCCAGTAGTATAAATGACAGGGGGCTCTACGAGCAGTACTTC.

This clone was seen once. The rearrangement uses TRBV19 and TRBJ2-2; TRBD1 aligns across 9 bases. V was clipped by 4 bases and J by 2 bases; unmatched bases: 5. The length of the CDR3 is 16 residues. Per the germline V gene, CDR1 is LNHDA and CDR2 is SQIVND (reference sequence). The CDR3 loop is CASSTEGQGNTGELFF. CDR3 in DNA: TGTGCCAGTAGTACTGAGGGACAGGGAAACACCGGGGAGCTGTTTTTT. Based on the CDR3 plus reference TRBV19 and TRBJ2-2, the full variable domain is DGGITQSPKYLFRKEGQNVTLSCEQNLNHDAMYWYRQDPGQGLRLIYYSQIVNDFQKGDIAEGYSVSREKKESFPLTVTSAQKNPTAFYLCASSTEGQGNTGELFFGEGSRLTVL.

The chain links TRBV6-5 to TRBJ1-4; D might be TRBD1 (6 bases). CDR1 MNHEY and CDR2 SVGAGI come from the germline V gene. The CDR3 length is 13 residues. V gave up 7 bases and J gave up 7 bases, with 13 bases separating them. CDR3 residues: CASNRGAAEKLFF. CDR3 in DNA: TGTGCCAGCAATCGGGGGGCGGCTGAAAAACTGTTTTTT.

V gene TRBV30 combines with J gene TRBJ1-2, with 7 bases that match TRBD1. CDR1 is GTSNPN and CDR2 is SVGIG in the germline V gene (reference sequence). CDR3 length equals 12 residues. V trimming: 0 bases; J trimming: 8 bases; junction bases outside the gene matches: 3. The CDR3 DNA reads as TGTGCCTGGAGTGTAGGGGGCCAGGGCTACACCTTC. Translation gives CAWSVGGQGYTF.